The T cell receptor (beta chain) under discussion was sequenced for a study of regulatory T cells in long-lasting Graves disease (dated by TCRdb to 2020 to 2023). Regarding the study in general: Persistent Graves' disease was defined as antithyroid drug treatment for over 5 years with persistently positive TSH receptor autoantibodies. This study used TCR sequencing and RNA sequencing of peripheral blood to compare persistent Graves' disease patients against newly diagnosed Graves' disease patients. The study was conducted in China and was registered as a clinical trial. A total of some 33 samples were covered by TCR sequencing, comprising around 13 persistent and some 20 newly diagnosed Graves' disease patients. On average, persistent Graves' disease patients in the clinical cohort had been on antithyroid drugs for about 10.3 years. Study-wide conclusions, independent of this receptor: Peripheral blood alone was examined, since thyroid tissue, which constituted the primary lesion, could not be accessed. Lower TCR Shannon entropy and fewer highly expanded clones were observed in persistent Graves' disease patients than in newly diagnosed patients, which suggested clonal expansion. Persistent disease showed preferential use of TRBV28, TRBJ1-2 and TRBJ2-5, whereas newly diagnosed disease favored TRBV20-1 and TRBJ2-1. More public clonotypes were shared among persistent patients (roughly 2,900) than among newly diagnosed patients (more than 900). Sequencing and analysis were limited to the TCR beta chain. The authors acknowledged the small sample size as a limitation that may reduce accuracy.

Library generation was performed with multiplex PCR. Reads for this sample came from an Illumina HiSeq 4000. TCR beta libraries were built with iRepertoire HTBI primers and Arm-PCR amplification of CDR3 regions. Gel purification was performed on PCR products prior to sequencing. For the original study's pipeline: Across samples, about 64 TRBV and around 15 TRBJ segments were identified and used for gene usage analysis of CDR3 amino acid clonotypes. Filtered high-quality paired reads were merged into contigs using COPE and FqMerger. Contigs were aligned with BLAST to IMGT TRBV, TRBD and TRBJ reference genes, and CDR3 was defined per IMGT. Clonotypes above 0.1% frequency were classified as highly expanded clones. Repertoire diversity was measured by Shannon entropy, and V-J evenness by the Gini coefficient. Public clonotypes were defined as clonotypes shared by more than one individual. TCRdb passed the public sequencing reads through fastp at Q25 and MiXCR, retaining productive beta sequences. When rows share a CDR3 protein, they turn into one entry using the most common DNA and genes. The V and J calls come from TCRdb's annotation, not from the publication. This sample is represented by about 470,000 distinct CDR3 sequences; around 21% of them were singletons. The biggest ten clones account for roughly 8% of the sample.

The time point label, as the study defines it: persistent/refractory GD, antithyroid drugs over 5 years with positive TRAb. For both TCR sequencing and RNA sequencing, RNA was extracted from PBMCs in TRIzol. The diagnosis of Graves' disease was made according to American Thyroid Association guidelines. The patients came from an endocrinology department in Xi'an, China. From each patient, approximately 9 milliliters of peripheral blood was collected into an EDTA anticoagulant tube. Ficoll Paque Plus density gradient separation was used to isolate PBMCs, and no further T cell sorting was performed. An Agilent 2100 Bioanalyzer and agarose gel were used to check RNA quality, and a NanoDrop 2000 was used to measure RNA concentration. This clonotype was observed many times. The antigen it recognizes is unknown. No base qualities exist here, and no much larger clone lies one base off it. From the cysteine up to the phenylalanine, the CDR3 has a length of 15 residues. CDR3 DNA only is kept here, 45 bases in frame from base 1. Per the germline V gene, MNHNS is the CDR1 and SASEGT is the CDR2. V ends up 6 bases short and J 3 bases short, with an unmatched junction base count of 11.

The chain is assembled from TRBV6-1 and TRBJ2-7, with TRBD1 identical over 7 junction bases. The receptor's source is a female donor with Graves disease. The sample in question was peripheral blood mononuclear cells (PBMCs), obtained when the disease was refractory, from a patient treated with antithyroid drugs. The CDR3 protein is CASRTRTGFGYEQYF. The DNA reads TGTGCCAGCAGGACGAGGACAGGTTTCGGCTACGAGCAGTACTTC.